The rows below give T cell receptor beta chains drawn from one sample of a study of T cells in Graves' hyperthyroidism and ophthalmopathy. One entry per CDR3 protein results from TCRdb running MiXCR on the multiplex PCR reads. The data show 340,000 or so distinct CDR3 sequences, roughly 15% seen once. The sequencing sample was made of blood. These receptor sequences come from a man aged 25-45 years with Graves' hyperthyroidism. CDR3s include the opening cysteine and the closing phenylalanine or tryptophan. The D gene is left open where the match is weak.

CDR3 length,J gene,D gene,V gene,CDR3 protein
15,TRBJ2-1,TRBD2,TRBV5-1,CASSLGGSHYNEQFF
12,TRBJ1-2,TRBD1,TRBV20-1,CSASQGVDGYTF
14,TRBJ2-7,NA,TRBV7-6,CASSLAQQGGEQYF
16,TRBJ2-3,NA,TRBV27,CASSPHGREDTDTQYF
13,TRBJ2-7,NA,TRBV11-1,CASTLTRGHEQYF
15,TRBJ2-1,NA,TRBV30,CAWSVRLAARNEQFF
16,TRBJ1-1,NA,TRBV7-9,CASSLFWGGRNTEAFF
13,TRBJ1-2,TRBD1,TRBV6-5,CASSYRNRGGYTF
14,TRBJ2-1,NA,TRBV12-3/TRBV12-4,CASRSGTVNNEQFF
19,TRBJ2-1,TRBD2,TRBV5-1,CASSSRTSGRPSSYNEQFF
15,TRBJ2-1,TRBD1,TRBV5-1,CASKTGTGGYNEQFF
13,TRBJ1-5,NA,TRBV5-5,CASSFGPNQPQHF
13,TRBJ2-1,NA,TRBV7-9,CASSPPASREQFF
12,TRBJ2-2,NA,TRBV6-6,CASSYTRAMLFF
15,TRBJ2-1,NA,TRBV5-1,CASSLGLGYYNEQFF
15,TRBJ2-5,NA,TRBV12-3/TRBV12-4,CASSPRGDNQETQYF
13,TRBJ2-2,TRBD1,TRBV30,CAWRTGGSGELFF
14,TRBJ1-1,TRBD1,TRBV29-1,CSVTTGQLNTEAFF
15,TRBJ1-2,NA,TRBV5-1,CASSLDRGQNYGYTF
14,TRBJ2-3,NA,TRBV7-9,CASSNRRTVDTQYF
13,TRBJ1-1,NA,TRBV4-2,CASSPRMNTEAFF
15,TRBJ2-3,TRBD2,TRBV6-4,CASSEIAGEADTQYF
13,TRBJ1-1,NA,TRBV29-1,CSVEEGPVIEAFF
16,TRBJ2-1,TRBD1,TRBV9,CASSVDWTGDYNEQFF
12,TRBJ2-7,NA,TRBV7-9,CASSLDSAEQYF
11,TRBJ1-1,NA,TRBV5-8,CASSPWGGAFF
15,TRBJ2-1,NA,TRBV6-1,CASSEYTLRRNEQFF
14,TRBJ2-2,TRBD1,TRBV29-1,CSVQDRGPTGELFF
14,TRBJ2-7,NA,TRBV20-1,CSARDVGDTYEQYF
15,TRBJ2-3,NA,TRBV2,CASSDPRSGSDTQYF
13,TRBJ1-1,NA,TRBV19,CASSILGNTEAFF
13,TRBJ2-4,NA,TRBV15,CATSRRRGDIQYF
13,TRBJ1-2,NA,TRBV6-1,CASSLPLNYGYTF
15,TRBJ2-7,NA,TRBV20-1,CSARGSGQAFYEQYF
15,TRBJ2-1,NA,TRBV11-1,CASSLIGRRYNEQFF
15,TRBJ2-2,TRBD2,TRBV7-3,CASRRLAGDTGELFF
15,TRBJ1-1,TRBD1,TRBV29-1,CSVAGTGGVRTEAFF
15,TRBJ2-2,NA,TRBV9,CASSVEVSNTGELFF
18,TRBJ2-7,NA,TRBV5-1,CASSLAYGLGFSSYEQYF
14,TRBJ2-7,NA,TRBV3-1,CASRGGAGPLQQYF
15,TRBJ2-2,NA,TRBV7-2,CASSLVRVGTGELFF
13,TRBJ2-3,NA,TRBV20-1,CSVDLAGTDTQYF
13,TRBJ2-6,TRBD1,TRBV30,CAWSVGQGNVLTF
18,TRBJ2-3,NA,TRBV3-1,CASSQVLHTSRRTDTQYF
16,TRBJ1-2,TRBD1,TRBV28,CASSPPGTGLPGGYTF
13,TRBJ2-1,NA,TRBV2,CASRVFGGNEQFF